Presented here are 26 T cell receptor beta chains from one specimen sequenced in a study of shared clonotypes between healthy human individuals. Terminally differentiated effector memory CD45RA+ cells were left out of the naive CD8 fraction, which was CD45RO-negative and positively selected for CCR7. Profiled with immunoSEQ multiplex PCR; TCRdb holds only in-frame clones, not every one. The sample lists about 2 million clones; around 96% were seen once. The sample taken for sequencing was naive CD8+ T cells sorted from blood. These TCRs come from a man aged 18-30 years in good health.

The chain uses TRBV19 and TRBJ1-6; perhaps TRBD1 as D (5 bases). The V end lost 3 bases, the J end lost 10 bases, and 10 bases lay between the germline ends. The CDR3 has 13 residues. From germline, CDR1 is LNHDA and CDR2 SQIVND (reference sequence). This CDR3 is CASSMGVGSPLHF. The CDR3 region has the DNA TGTGCCAGTAGTATGGGGGTAGGGTCACCCCTCCACTTT.

J is TRBJ2-2 and V is TRBV5-8; D remains unclear. V gave up 0 bases and J gave up 6 bases, with 9 bases separating them. This CDR3 has 14 amino acids. Germline V gene data show CDR1 as SGHTS and CDR2 as YDEGEE. The CDR3, as DNA: TGTGCCAGCAGCTTGGAATACAGTCCCGGGGAGCTGTTTTTT. It yields the protein CASSLEYSPGELFF.

The CDR3 nucleotides read TGTGCCGGGGCGACTTCTATGGAGAGCTATGGCTACACCTTC. This sequence encodes CAGATSMESYGYTF. The chain links TRBV2 to TRBJ1-2; D may be TRBD1 (5 bases). Germline CDR1 SNHLY, CDR2 FYNNEI. This CDR3 has 14 residues. V was cut by 11 bases and J by 4 bases, with 20 bases left in between.

The rearrangement links TRBV4-2 to TRBJ1-1, with D unclear. In germline, CDR1 is LGHNA, CDR2 YNFKEQ. This CDR3 has 14 residues. V was shortened by 5 bases and J by 5 bases, with 15 bases between the two germline ends. The CDR3 protein is CASSGPSVGTEAFF. The CDR3 region has the DNA TGTGCCAGCAGCGGTCCCAGTGTTGGAACTGAAGCTTTCTTT.

The V gene is TRBV7-9, the J gene TRBJ2-1; possible D gene TRBD1, 6 bases. CDR3 length: 14 amino acids. The V gene's germline CDR1 is SEHNR and CDR2 FQNEAQ (reference sequence). V was clipped by 1 base and J by 7 bases, with 11 bases between them. CDR3 sequence reads: CASSLDGTPNEQFF. DNA for the CDR3: TGTGCCAGCAGCTTAGACGGGACACCGAATGAGCAGTTCTTC.

As concerns this clone: A junction boundary mismatches the germline segment, possibly from a read error. The chain links TRBV4-1 to TRBJ2-2, with D uncertain. This CDR3 contains 14 residues. Germline CDR1 and CDR2: MGHRA and YSYEKL. CDR3 region: CASSEETNTGELFF. The CDR3 DNA is TGCGCCAGCAGCGAAGAGACGAACACCGGGGAGCTGTTTTTT.

V gene TRBV7-9 combines with J gene TRBJ1-5; 10 bases are shared with TRBD1. Trimming took 4 bases from V and 3 from J; bases not matched to a gene: 9. The CDR3 runs 17 residues. Germline V gene lookup returns CDR1 SEHNR and CDR2 FQNEAQ (reference sequence). Here the CDR3 DNA reads TGTGCCAGCAGCTCAGGGGGACAGGGGACCCCCAATCAGCCCCAGCATTTT. Protein product: CASSSGGQGTPNQPQHF. Using reference TRBV7-9 and TRBJ1-5 for the parts outside the CDR3, the full variable domain is DTGVSQNPRHKITKRGQNVTFRCDPISEHNRLYWYRQTLGQGPEFLTYFQNEAQLEKSRLLSDRFSAERPKGSFSTLEIQRTEQGDSAMYLCASSSGGQGTPNQPQHFGDGTRLSIL.

The gene calls are TRBV4-1 and TRBJ1-1; no clear D gene. The length of the CDR3 is 14 residues. V was pared by 4 bases and J by 2 bases, with 11 bases between. Per germline, CDR1 MGHRA and CDR2 YSYEKL. CDR3 amino acids: CASSLSRLNTEAFF. The DNA of the CDR3 is TGCGCCAGCAGCCTGTCTCGCCTCAACACTGAAGCTTTCTTT.

The chain couples TRBV27 to TRBJ2-7; TRBD1 agrees at 8 bases. Germline V lookup: CDR1 MNHEY, CDR2 SMNVEV (reference sequence). This CDR3 is built from 15 residues. V lost 0 bases and J lost 3; bases outside the gene matches: 4. Written as DNA, the CDR3 is TGTGCCAGCAGTTTATCCGCGACAGGGGTCTACGAGCAGTACTTC. It is translated as CASSLSATGVYEQYF.

This sequence joins TRBV10-2 and TRBJ2-5; 13 bases fit TRBD2. The CDR3 is made up of 15 amino acids. CDR1 WSHSY and CDR2 SAAADI come from the germline V gene. Trimming took 10 bases from V and 1 from J; bases not matched to a gene: 6. DNA for the CDR3: TGCGCCACCTTGACTAGCGGGGGGCTCCAAGAGACCCAGTACTTC. It is translated as CATLTSGGLQETQYF.

The chain employs TRBV15 and TRBJ2-2; D is unclear. The CDR3 runs to 12 residues. Trimming removed 8 bases from V and 5 bases from J, with 9 bases in between. The germline gives CDR1 LNHNV, CDR2 YYDKDF (reference sequence). CDR3 loop: CATGLGTGELFF. The CDR3 DNA is TGTGCCACCGGATTGGGAACCGGGGAGCTGTTTTTT.

The gene calls are TRBV11-2 and TRBJ1-3; weak D call: TRBD1 (6 bases). Trimming pared 2 bases from V and 6 bases from J, leaving 11 bases between. There are 14 residues in the CDR3. Looked up from germline, CDR1 is SGHAT and CDR2 is FQNNGV. In nucleotides, the CDR3 is TGTGCCAGCAGCTTATCTGGGGGGCCAAACACCATATATTTT. This gives the protein CASSLSGGPNTIYF.

This chain links TRBV30 with TRBJ2-7, with D possibly matching TRBD1 (5 bases). The ends were cut back, 1 base at V and 5 bases at J, with 12 bases in the middle. The germline CDR1 and CDR2 sequences are GTSNPN and SVGIG (reference sequence). The CDR3 loop spans 13 amino acids. The CDR3, as DNA: TGTGCCTGGAGTGAAGGAGTAGGGGACGAGCAGTACTTC. Protein sequence: CAWSEGVGDEQYF.

The V call is TRBV29-1, the J call TRBJ1-2; no firm D call. The V gene's germline CDR1 is SQVTM and CDR2 ANQGSEA. V was pared by 5 bases and J by 7 bases, with 11 bases between. CDR3 length equals 11 residues. The CDR3 is CSVLTFGGYTF. The CDR3 DNA follows: TGCAGCGTTCTGACATTCGGTGGCTACACCTTC.

Written as DNA, the CDR3 is TGCGCCAGCAGCCAAGATAACAGGGGGGTCACTGAAGCTTTCTTT. This translates into CASSQDNRGVTEAFF. This chain joins TRBV4-1 and TRBJ1-1; 8 bases line up with TRBD1. CDR3 length equals 15 residues. Germline V gene data show CDR1 as MGHRA and CDR2 as YSYEKL. Germline trimming cut 0 bases from V and 4 bases from J; bases unmatched to any gene: 4.

This rearrangement joins TRBV11-2 to TRBJ2-3; TRBD2 is a possible D gene (6 bases). The CDR3 is 17 amino acids. Trimming removed 2 bases at V and 3 bases at J, with 18 bases between. In germline, CDR1 is SGHAT, CDR2 FQNNGV. DNA of the CDR3: TGTGCCAGCAGCTTATGGGATCCGGGAGCTGAGACAGATACGCAGTATTTT. Amino acid sequence: CASSLWDPGAETDTQYF.

This clone is a singleton in its sample. V is TRBV30 and J is TRBJ2-7; perhaps D is TRBD1 or TRBD2 (5 bases each). V lost 0 bases and J 3 bases, leaving 18 bases between the germline ends. Germline V gene data show CDR1 as GTSNPN and CDR2 as SVGIG (reference sequence). The CDR3 is 16 amino acids. In DNA form, the CDR3 reads TGTGCCTGGAGTGTACTTCGGGGCAGAGGTAACTACGAGCAGTACTTC. It translates to CAWSVLRGRGNYEQYF.

This rearrangement joins TRBV4-1 to TRBJ1-2; tentative D call: TRBD1 (5 bases). Germline V CDR1 and CDR2: MGHRA, YSYEKL. Between the trimmed V and J ends, which lost 6 bases and 1 base, there was a span of 9 bases. The CDR3 spans 13 residues. As DNA, the CDR3 is TGCGCCAGCAGTCCGACAGATAACTATGGCTACACCTTC. This codes for CASSPTDNYGYTF.

Notes on this clone: Different DNA sequences within this sample yield the same CDR3. The genes are TRBV9 and TRBJ2-7, with 10 bases that match TRBD2. CDR3 length: 14 residues. Per the germline V gene, CDR1 is SGDLS and CDR2 is YYNGEE. Trimming at V came to 0 bases and at J to 4 bases, leaving 1 base not matched to a gene. CDR3 sequence (DNA): TGTGCCAGCAGCGTAGGACTAGCGGGTTACGAGCAGTACTTC. Translating gives CASSVGLAGYEQYF.

V gene TRBV25-1 combines with J gene TRBJ2-5; 7 bases match TRBD2. The CDR3 contains 14 residues. Trimming cost V 4 bases and J 2 bases; bases outside gene matches: 4. Germline V gives CDR1 MGHDK, CDR2 SYGVNS. In nucleotides, the CDR3 is TGTGCCAGCAGTGCTTGGGACTATCAAGAGACCCAGTACTTC. Translation: CASSAWDYQETQYF.

The rearrangement uses TRBV27 and TRBJ1-5; 9 positions match TRBD1. The V and J ends lost 6 bases and 5 bases, in that order; junction bases with no gene match: 8. Germline lookup yields CDR1 MNHEY and CDR2 SMNVEV (reference sequence). The CDR3 has 15 amino acids. CDR3 in amino acids: CASSPSGQGDQPQHF. CDR3 DNA: TGTGCCAGCAGCCCCTCGGGACAGGGAGATCAGCCCCAGCATTTT.

The rearrangement uses TRBV6-4 and TRBJ2-7; D might be TRBD2 (5 bases). The germline V gene has CDR1 MRHNA and CDR2 SNTAGT. Between the trimmed V and J ends, which lost 2 bases and 1 base, there was a span of 15 bases. The CDR3 has 16 amino acids. CDR3 DNA sequence: TGTGCCAGCAGTGACGGTGCCCCAGCGGTATCCTACGAGCAGTACTTC. Protein: CASSDGAPAVSYEQYF.

The J gene is TRBJ2-7, the V gene TRBV6-5; possibly TRBD1 for D (6 bases). The CDR3 totals 14 residues. The V gene's germline CDR1 is MNHEY and CDR2 SVGAGI. V was pared by 2 bases and J by 3 bases, with 11 bases between. Here the CDR3 DNA reads TGTGCCAGCAGTTACGCAGGGGTAAGCTACGAGCAGTACTTC. Residues: CASSYAGVSYEQYF.

With regard to this clone: Other nucleotide sequences from this sample produce the same CDR3. CDR3 loop: CASSPAVGYEQYF. Written as DNA, the CDR3 is TGTGCCAGTAGTCCCGCAGTGGGCTACGAGCAGTACTTC. V and J are TRBV19 and TRBJ2-7; D is unclear. The CDR3 spans 13 residues. Trimming pared 5 bases from V and 3 bases from J, leaving 11 bases between. The germline CDR1 and CDR2 sequences are LNHDA and SQIVND (reference sequence).

The J gene is TRBJ2-3, the V gene TRBV5-1; possible D gene TRBD2, 5 bases. The CDR3 is made up of 14 amino acids. Trimming left V 1 base short and J 2 bases short, with 8 bases between. Germline V gene data show CDR1 as SGHRS and CDR2 as YFSETQ. As DNA, the CDR3 is TGCGCCAGCAGCTTGTACGGGAACACAGATACGCAGTATTTT. Its translation: CASSLYGNTDTQYF.

In regard to this clone: At the DNA level, this CDR3 is encoded by other sequences in the same sample as well. The chain carries TRBV27 and TRBJ2-5, with a weak D call TRBD1 (6 bases). The CDR3 runs 14 residues. The V end lost 3 bases, the J end lost 1 base, and 9 bases lay between the germline ends. Germline loops: CDR1 MNHEY, CDR2 SMNVEV (reference sequence). The CDR3 DNA follows: TGTGCCAGCAGTTTCTTAGGGGGCCAAGAGACCCAGTACTTC. Its translation: CASSFLGGQETQYF.